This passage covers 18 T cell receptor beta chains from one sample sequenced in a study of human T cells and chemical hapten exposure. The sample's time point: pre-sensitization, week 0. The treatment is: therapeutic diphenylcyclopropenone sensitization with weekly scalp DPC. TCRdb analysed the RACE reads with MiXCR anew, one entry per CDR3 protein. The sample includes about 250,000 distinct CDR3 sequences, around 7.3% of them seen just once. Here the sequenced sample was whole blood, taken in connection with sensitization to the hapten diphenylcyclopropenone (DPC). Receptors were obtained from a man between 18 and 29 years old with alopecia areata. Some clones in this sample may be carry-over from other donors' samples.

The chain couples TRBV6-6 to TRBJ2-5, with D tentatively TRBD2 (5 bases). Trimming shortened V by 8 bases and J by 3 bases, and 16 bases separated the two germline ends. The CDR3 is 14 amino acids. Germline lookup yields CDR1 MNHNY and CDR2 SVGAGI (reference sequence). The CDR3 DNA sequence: TGTGCCAGCCGTTTACTGGGAGAGAAAGAGACCCAGTACTTC. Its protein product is CASRLLGEKETQYF.

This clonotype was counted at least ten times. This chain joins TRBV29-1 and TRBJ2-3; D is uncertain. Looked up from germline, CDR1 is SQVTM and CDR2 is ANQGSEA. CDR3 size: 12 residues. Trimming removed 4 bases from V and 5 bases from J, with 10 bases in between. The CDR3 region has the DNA TGCAGCGTTGGTTCAGGTAGAGATACGCAGTATTTT. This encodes CSVGSGRDTQYF.

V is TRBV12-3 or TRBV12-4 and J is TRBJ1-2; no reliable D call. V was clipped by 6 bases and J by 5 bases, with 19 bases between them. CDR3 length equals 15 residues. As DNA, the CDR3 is TGTGCCAGCAGCCCCATGACGGACTTACAATATGGCTACACCTTC. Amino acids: CASSPMTDLQYGYTF.

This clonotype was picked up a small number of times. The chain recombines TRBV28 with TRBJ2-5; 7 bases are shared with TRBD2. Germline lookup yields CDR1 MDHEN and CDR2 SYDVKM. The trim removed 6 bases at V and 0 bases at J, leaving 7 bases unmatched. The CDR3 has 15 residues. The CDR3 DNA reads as TGTGCCAGCAGCCCCGTTGGGGGGGACCAAGAGACCCAGTACTTC. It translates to CASSPVGGDQETQYF. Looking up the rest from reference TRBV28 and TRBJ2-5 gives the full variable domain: DVKVTQSSRYLVKRTGEKVFLECVQDMDHENMFWYRQDPGLGLRLIYFSYDVKMKEKGDIPEGYSVSREKKERFSLILESASTNQTSMYLCASSPVGGDQETQYFGPGTRLLVL.

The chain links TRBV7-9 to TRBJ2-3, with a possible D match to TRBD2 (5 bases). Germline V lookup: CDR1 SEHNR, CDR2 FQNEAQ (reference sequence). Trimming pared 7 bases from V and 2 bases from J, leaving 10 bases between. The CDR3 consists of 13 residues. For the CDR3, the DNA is TGTGCCAGCACCGACTATCTCACAGATACGCAGTATTTT. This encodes CASTDYLTDTQYF.

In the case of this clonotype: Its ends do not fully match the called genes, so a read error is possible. The CDR3 DNA reads TGTGCCACCAGTGATACTAGCGGGGATACCGGGGAGCTGTTTTTC. This codes for CATSDTSGDTGELFF. The rearrangement joins TRBV24-1 to TRBJ2-2; 10 bases line up with TRBD2. The CDR3 loop spans 15 amino acids. Germline CDR1 is KGHDR and CDR2 is SFDVKD.

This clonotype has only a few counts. CDR3 bases: TGTGCCAGCAGCTCCGGCCGGCCTAGCGGGAACGGTACGCAGTATTTT. Translation: CASSSGRPSGNGTQYF. The chain recombines TRBV12-3 or TRBV12-4 with TRBJ2-3, with 9 bases aligning to TRBD2. The CDR3 contains 16 residues. After removal of 6 bases from V and 8 bases from J, the junction contained 15 bases not matched to a gene.

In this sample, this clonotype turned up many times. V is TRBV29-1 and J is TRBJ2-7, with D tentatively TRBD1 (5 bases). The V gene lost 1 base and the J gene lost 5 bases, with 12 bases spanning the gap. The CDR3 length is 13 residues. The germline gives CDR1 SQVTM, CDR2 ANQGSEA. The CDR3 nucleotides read TGCAGCGTTGAAGTCGTCGACAGCCACGAGCAGTACTTC. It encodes CSVEVVDSHEQYF.

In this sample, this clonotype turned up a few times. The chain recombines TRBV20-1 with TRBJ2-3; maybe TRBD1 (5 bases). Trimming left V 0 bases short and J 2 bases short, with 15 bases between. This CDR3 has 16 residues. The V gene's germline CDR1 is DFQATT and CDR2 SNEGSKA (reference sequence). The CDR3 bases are TGCAGTGCTAGAGACAGTGGGGCCTCGTTCACAGATACGCAGTATTTT. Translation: CSARDSGASFTDTQYF.

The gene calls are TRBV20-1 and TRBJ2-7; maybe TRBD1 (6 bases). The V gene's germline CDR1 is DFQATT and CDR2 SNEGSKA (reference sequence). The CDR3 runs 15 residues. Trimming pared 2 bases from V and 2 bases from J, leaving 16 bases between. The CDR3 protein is CSARTLGDKTYEQYF. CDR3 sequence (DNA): TGCAGTGCTAGAACACTCGGGGACAAAACCTACGAGCAGTACTTC.

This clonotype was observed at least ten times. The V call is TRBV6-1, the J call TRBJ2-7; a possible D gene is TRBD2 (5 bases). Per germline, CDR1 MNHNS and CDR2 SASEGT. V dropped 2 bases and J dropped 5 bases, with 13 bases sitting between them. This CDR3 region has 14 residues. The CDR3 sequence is CASSEWGVSDEQYV. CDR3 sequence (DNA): TGTGCCAGCAGTGAATGGGGAGTTAGCGACGAGCAGTACGTC.

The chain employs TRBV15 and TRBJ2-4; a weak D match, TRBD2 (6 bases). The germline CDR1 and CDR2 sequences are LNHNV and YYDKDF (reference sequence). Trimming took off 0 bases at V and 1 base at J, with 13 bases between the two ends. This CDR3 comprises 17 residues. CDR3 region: CATSRDFTGGAKNIQYF. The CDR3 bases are TGTGCCACCAGCAGAGATTTTACTGGAGGGGCCAAAAACATTCAGTACTTC. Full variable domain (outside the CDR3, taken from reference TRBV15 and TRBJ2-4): DAMVIQNPRYQVTQFGKPVTLSCSQTLNHNVMYWYQQKSSQAPKLLFHYYDKDFNNEADTPDNFQSRRPNTSFCFLDIRSPGLGDTAMYLCATSRDFTGGAKNIQYFGAGTRLSVL.

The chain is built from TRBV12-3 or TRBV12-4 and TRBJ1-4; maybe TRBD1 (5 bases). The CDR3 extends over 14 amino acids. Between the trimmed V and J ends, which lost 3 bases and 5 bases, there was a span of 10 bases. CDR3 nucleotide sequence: TGTGCCAGCAGTTTGGGGACGTTCAATGAAAAACTGTTTTTT. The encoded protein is CASSLGTFNEKLFF.

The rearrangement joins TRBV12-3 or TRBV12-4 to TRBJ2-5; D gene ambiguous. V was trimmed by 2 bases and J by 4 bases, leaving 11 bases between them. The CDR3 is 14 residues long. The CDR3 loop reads CASSLSTLRETQYF. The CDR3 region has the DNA TGTGCCAGCAGTTTATCTACGCTTCGAGAGACCCAGTACTTC.

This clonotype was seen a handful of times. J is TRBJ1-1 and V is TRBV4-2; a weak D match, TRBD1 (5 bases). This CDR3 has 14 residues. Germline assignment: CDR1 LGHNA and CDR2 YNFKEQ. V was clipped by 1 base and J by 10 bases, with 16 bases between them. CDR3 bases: TGTGCCAGCAGCCAAGTGGCTATCCCCGGGGGAGCTTTCTTT. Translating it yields CASSQVAIPGGAFF.

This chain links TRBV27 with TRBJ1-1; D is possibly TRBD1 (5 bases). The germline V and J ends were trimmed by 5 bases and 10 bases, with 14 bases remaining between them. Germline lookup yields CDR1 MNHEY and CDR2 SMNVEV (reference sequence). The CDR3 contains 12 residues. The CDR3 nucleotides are TGTGCCAGCAGTCCCGTGGGGGTTCCAGCTTTCTTT. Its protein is CASSPVGVPAFF.

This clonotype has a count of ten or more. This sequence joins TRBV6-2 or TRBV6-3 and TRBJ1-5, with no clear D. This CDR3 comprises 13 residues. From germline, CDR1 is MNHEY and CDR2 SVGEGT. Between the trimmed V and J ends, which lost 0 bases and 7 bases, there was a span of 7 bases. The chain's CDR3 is CASSYSNVQPQHF. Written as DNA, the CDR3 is TGTGCCAGCAGTTACTCGAATGTCCAGCCCCAGCATTTT.

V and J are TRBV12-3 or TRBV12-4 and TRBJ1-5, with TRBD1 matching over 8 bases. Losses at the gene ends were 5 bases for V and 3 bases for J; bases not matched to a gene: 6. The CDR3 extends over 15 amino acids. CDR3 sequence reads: CASSHRQGTNQPQHF. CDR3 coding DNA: TGTGCCAGCAGTCATCGACAGGGGACCAATCAGCCCCAGCATTTT.